This T cell receptor (beta chain) was identified in a study of blood T cell repertoires in COVID-19. Study summary: Samples came from the United States, Italy and Spain, spanning acute and convalescent COVID-19. PBMCs, B-cell-depleted T cells, or T cells were the source of the cDNA or gDNA that made up the material.

The assay was immunoSEQ multiplex PCR, and TCRdb's table has in-frame clones only and misses some. The data show approximately 500,000 clones, around 85% seen once. This CDR3 is 19 amino acids long. V was pared by 4 bases and J by 5 bases, with 15 bases of the junction left unmatched. Germline V gene sequence: CDR1 ENHRY, CDR2 SYGVKD. This TCR was recovered from a human donor in a cohort sampled during active COVID-19. The sequencing sample was made of peripheral blood. The chain combines TRBV10-3 with TRBJ2-2; 11 nucleotides agree with TRBD1. The CDR3 nucleotides read TGTGCCATCAGTGGGAATGTCAGGACAGGGGGCGTTGGTACCGGGGAGCTGTTTTTT. Translating gives CAISGNVRTGGVGTGELFF.